Following are 4 T cell receptor beta chains from one sample sequenced in a study of PD-1 blockade in classical Hodgkin lymphoma (dated by TCRdb to the early 2020s). The sample's time point, from its label and the paper: cycle 2 day 1 (C2D1) of nivolumab. All trial patients had relapsed after autologous stem cell transplantation, with cohorts A, B and C differing in prior brentuximab vedotin exposure. The library was produced with the immunoSEQ multiplex PCR assay. TCRdb mirrors the immuneACCESS table, restricted to in-frame sequences. Some clones are absent from its copies; in checked studies, under half trace to an unresolved V gene, and the reason for the others is unknown. The sample table contains 25,000 to 35,000 clones; only one count was recorded for roughly 76% of them. The ten largest clonotypes hold 13% to 15% of the sample. The input for sequencing was peripheral blood mononuclear cells (PBMCs), taken before the second cycle of nivolumab. The receptors were gathered from a human donor with classical Hodgkin lymphoma.

J is TRBJ2-5 and V is TRBV5-1; TRBD1 matches 7 bases. J gave up 1 base and V 4 bases, and 4 bases lay outside the gene matches. CDR1 and CDR2 (germline): SGHRS, YFSETQ. There are 14 residues in the CDR3. The chain's CDR3 is CASSTGTAQETQYF. The CDR3 coding sequence is TGCGCCAGCAGCACCGGGACAGCCCAAGAGACCCAGTACTTC.

This chain uses TRBV18 with TRBJ1-1; D not certain. This CDR3 comprises 15 residues. Germline loops: CDR1 KGHSH, CDR2 LQKENI. V lost 2 bases, J lost 1 base, and 11 bases lay in between. CDR3 sequence: CASSPIKGKNTEAFF. In DNA, the CDR3 is TGTGCCAGCTCACCAATAAAGGGTAAGAACACTGAAGCTTTCTTT.

The V gene is TRBV4-2, the J gene TRBJ1-2, with D unclear. This CDR3 contains 15 residues. CDR1 and CDR2 (germline): LGHNA, YNFKEQ. V shed 2 bases and J shed 1 base, with 11 bases lying between them. The CDR3 loop reads CASSQPGDLNYGYTF. CDR3 DNA sequence: TGTGCCAGCAGCCAACCCGGAGACCTTAACTATGGCTACACCTTC.

DNA for the CDR3: TGTGCCAGCAGATCTAGGGGATCCAATTCACCCCTCCACTTT. Its translation: CASRSRGSNSPLHF. The V call is TRBV27, the J call TRBJ1-6; perhaps TRBD1 as D (5 bases). Germline V CDR1 and CDR2: MNHEY, SMNVEV (reference sequence). This CDR3 has 14 residues. Deletions cut 6 bases from V and 7 bases from J, with 13 bases between.